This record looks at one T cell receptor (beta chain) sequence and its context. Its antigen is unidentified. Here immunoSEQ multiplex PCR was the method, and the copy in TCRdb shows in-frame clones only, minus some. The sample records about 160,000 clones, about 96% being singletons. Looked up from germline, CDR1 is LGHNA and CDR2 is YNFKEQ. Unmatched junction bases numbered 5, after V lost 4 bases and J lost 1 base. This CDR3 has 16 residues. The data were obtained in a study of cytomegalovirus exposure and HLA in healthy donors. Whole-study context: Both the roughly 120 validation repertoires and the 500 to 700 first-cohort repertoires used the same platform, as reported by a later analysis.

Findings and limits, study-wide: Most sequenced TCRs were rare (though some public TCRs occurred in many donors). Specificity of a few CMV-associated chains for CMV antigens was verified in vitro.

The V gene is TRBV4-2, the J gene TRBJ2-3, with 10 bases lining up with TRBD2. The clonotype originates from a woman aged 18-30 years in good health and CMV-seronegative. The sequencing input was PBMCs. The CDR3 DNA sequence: TGTGCCAGCAGCCTAGTCGGGACTAGCGGCACAGATACGCAGTATTTT. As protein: CASSLVGTSGTDTQYF.